The 26 T cell receptor beta chains presented below share a single source sample, sequenced in a study of regulatory T cells in long-lasting Graves disease. The sample's time point: persistent/refractory GD, antithyroid drugs over 5 years with positive TRAb. Making the TCR library involved RNA that had been extracted from PBMCs. Assembly of TCR beta libraries relied on iRepertoire HTBI primers together with Arm-PCR of CDR3 regions. Using its own MiXCR run on the multiplex PCR reads, TCRdb lists one record per CDR3 protein. The sample has 600,000 to 800,000 distinct CDR3 sequences; about 32% are singletons. The sample was peripheral blood mononuclear cells (PBMCs), taken when the disease was refractory, from a patient treated with antithyroid drugs. These receptors all stem from a female donor with Graves disease.

The table lists this clonotype with many counts. J is TRBJ1-1 and V is TRBV28; tentative D call: TRBD1 (6 bases). Germline V lookup: CDR1 MDHEN, CDR2 SYDVKM. Trimming took 5 bases from V and 4 from J, leaving 11 bases between them. The CDR3 spans 13 residues. In DNA, the CDR3 is TGTGCCAGCAGTACCAGGGGAAGCACTGAAGCTTTCTTT. It translates to CASSTRGSTEAFF.

This clonotype was observed a handful of times. The rearrangement joins TRBV12-3 or TRBV12-4 to TRBJ1-5; D is uncertain. The CDR3 sequence is 13 residues long. V was cut by 4 bases and J by 5 bases, with 9 bases left in between. CDR3: CASSSRFDQPQHF. CDR3 sequence (DNA): TGTGCCAGCAGTTCCAGGTTCGATCAGCCCCAGCATTTT.

Notes on this clonotype: Germline and junction disagree at one end, which may indicate a read error. The chain links TRBV12-3 or TRBV12-4 to TRBJ1-5; D might be TRBD1 (6 bases). This CDR3 has 14 residues. The CDR3 region is CVSSLPGGRQPQHF. In DNA, the CDR3 is TGTGTCAGCAGTTTACCCGGGGGCAGGCAGCCCCAGCATTTT.

The V and J genes are TRBV5-4 and TRBJ1-2, with a possible D match to TRBD1 (6 bases). V was trimmed by 5 bases and J by 4 bases, leaving 18 bases between them. There are 15 residues in the CDR3. The V gene's germline CDR1 is SGHNT and CDR2 YYREEE (reference sequence). The CDR3 protein is CASSPSGQTSYGYTF. The CDR3 bases are TGTGCCAGCAGTCCCAGCGGACAGACCTCCTATGGCTACACCTTC.

In this sample, this clonotype turned up many times. J is TRBJ1-5 and V is TRBV28, with D uncertain. With 3 bases removed from V and 10 bases from J, the gap between germline ends came to 19 bases. The germline V gene encodes CDR1 MDHEN and CDR2 SYDVKM. The CDR3 length is 15 residues. The DNA of the CDR3 is TGTGCCAGCAGTTTCGGAGTCGGGAGAATTGGCCCCCAGCATTTT. It specifies CASSFGVGRIGPQHF.

The J gene is TRBJ1-2, the V gene TRBV10-3; D gene unclear. CDR3 length: 13 residues. The germline gives CDR1 ENHRY, CDR2 SYGVKD. V lost 0 bases to trimming and J lost 5 bases, with 7 bases between them. The CDR3 bases are TGTGCCATCAGTGAGTCAGAAGTGTATGGCTACACCTTC. Encoded protein: CAISESEVYGYTF.

A few counts support this clonotype. The V gene is TRBV19, the J gene TRBJ2-6; no clear D. V was pared by 8 bases and J by 0 bases, with 11 bases between. The V gene's germline CDR1 is LNHDA and CDR2 SQIVND (reference sequence). The CDR3 is 15 amino acids. The CDR3 nucleotides read TGTGCCAGTGGGGTCCTTAGCTCTGGGGCCAACGTCCTGACTTTC. Protein sequence: CASGVLSSGANVLTF.

The chain uses TRBV10-3 and TRBJ2-7; D uncertain. V shed 0 bases and J shed 0 bases, with 6 bases lying between them. Germline loops: CDR1 ENHRY, CDR2 SYGVKD. This CDR3 comprises 14 residues. The CDR3 region is CAISESGDSYEQYF. CDR3 DNA sequence: TGTGCCATCAGTGAGTCTGGAGACTCCTACGAGCAGTACTTC.

This clonotype was recorded only once. The chain carries TRBV15 and TRBJ2-2; 9 nucleotides line up with TRBD1. V was pared by 1 base and J by 6 bases, with 6 bases of the junction left unmatched. The length of the CDR3 is 16 residues. Germline loops: CDR1 LNHNV, CDR2 YYDKDF (reference sequence). CDR3 sequence: CATSRVRGQGSGELFF. The CDR3 DNA sequence: TGTGCCACCAGCAGAGTGAGAGGACAGGGGTCCGGGGAGCTGTTTTTT.

The rearrangement joins TRBV7-9 to TRBJ1-2; TRBD1 agrees at 9 bases. CDR1 and CDR2 from the germline V gene are SEHNR and FQNEAQ (reference sequence). V trimming: 2 bases; J trimming: 2 bases; junction bases outside the gene matches: 6. This CDR3 is 16 amino acids long. The CDR3, as DNA: TGTGCCAGCAGCTTACAGGCTGGGACAGGGAACTATGGCTACACCTTC. This gives the protein CASSLQAGTGNYGYTF.

This clonotype was counted only a few times. The chain recombines TRBV20-1 with TRBJ1-1, with D tentatively TRBD1 (6 bases). This CDR3 is 14 amino acids long. Deletions cut 6 bases from V and 0 bases from J, with 14 bases between. Germline CDR1 is DFQATT and CDR2 is SNEGSKA (reference sequence). CDR3 residues: CSALSGVMNTEAFF. The CDR3 DNA follows: TGCAGTGCCCTTTCAGGGGTGATGAACACTGAAGCTTTCTTT.

This clonotype was seen a handful of times. J is TRBJ2-7 and V is TRBV6-2 or TRBV6-3, with D perhaps TRBD2 (5 bases). Trimming shortened V by 5 bases and J by 4 bases, and 15 bases separated the two germline ends. The germline V gene encodes CDR1 MNHEY and CDR2 SVGEGT. This CDR3 has 14 amino acids. The CDR3 coding sequence is TGTGCCAGCAGTCGGGGATTGGGAACATACGAGCAGTACTTC. Translating gives CASSRGLGTYEQYF.

This clonotype was found a few times. J is TRBJ2-7 and V is TRBV10-3, with 13 bases aligning to TRBD2. V shed 1 base and J 2 bases; nucleotides not matched to a gene: 5. The CDR3 is 17 residues long. CDR1 is ENHRY, CDR2 SYGVKD, per germline. The CDR3 coding sequence is TGTGCCATCAGTGAGTGGGACACTAGCGGGAGGGCCTACGAGCAGTACTTC. This translates into CAISEWDTSGRAYEQYF.

The rearrangement uses TRBV6-1 and TRBJ1-5, with TRBD1 identical over 10 bases. Germline V gives CDR1 MNHNS, CDR2 SASEGT. V lost 3 bases to trimming and J lost 2 bases; unmatched junction nucleotides: 1. CDR3 length: 15 residues. In DNA form, the CDR3 reads TGTGCCAGCAGTGATGGGACAGGGGGCAATCAGCCCCAGCATTTT. It codes for CASSDGTGGNQPQHF.

CDR3 DNA sequence: TGTGCCAGTAGGACGCTTGGCATTAACTATGGCTACACCTTC. This sequence encodes CASRTLGINYGYTF. The chain recombines TRBV19 with TRBJ1-2; no reliable D call. CDR3 size: 14 residues. The V end was cut by 6 bases, the J end by 1 base, with 12 bases between. Germline V gives CDR1 LNHDA, CDR2 SQIVND (reference sequence).

The J gene is TRBJ1-5, the V gene TRBV28; 8 bases line up with TRBD1. CDR1 MDHEN and CDR2 SYDVKM come from the germline V gene. This CDR3 spans 13 amino acids. The ends lost 6 bases at V and 7 bases at J; junction bases unmatched: 5. The CDR3 region has the DNA TGTGCCAGCAGGCCGGACAGGGCACAGCCCCAGCATTTT. Residues: CASRPDRAQPQHF. The full variable domain, in which reference TRBV28 and TRBJ1-5 provide the parts outside the CDR3, is DVKVTQSSRYLVKRTGEKVFLECVQDMDHENMFWYRQDPGLGLRLIYFSYDVKMKEKGDIPEGYSVSREKKERFSLILESASTNQTSMYLCASRPDRAQPQHFGDGTRLSIL.

This clonotype was seen more than once but under ten times. This sequence joins TRBV7-3 and TRBJ2-5; 11 bases are shared with TRBD1. Looked up from germline, CDR1 is SGHTA and CDR2 is FQGTGA. Unmatched junction bases numbered 7, after V lost 5 bases and J lost 5 bases. The CDR3 runs to 15 residues. In nucleotides, the CDR3 is TGTGCCAGCAGCGTGGACAGGGGGCCAGGGGAGACCCAGTACTTC. As protein: CASSVDRGPGETQYF.

Notes on this clonotype: This may arise from a read error, as a much more abundant clone is one base away. The chain is built from TRBV6-1 and TRBJ1-2; D is perhaps TRBD1 (6 bases). CDR3 length: 13 amino acids. Germline CDR1 and CDR2: MNHNS and SASEGT. This CDR3 is CASSEEGHYGCTF. CDR3 sequence (DNA): TGTGCCAGCAGTGAGGAGGGACACTATGGCTGCACCTTC.

Only a few counts were recorded for this clonotype. The gene calls are TRBV11-2 and TRBJ2-7; 8 bases are a match to TRBD2. The germline V gene encodes CDR1 SGHAT and CDR2 FQNNGV. The CDR3 consists of 14 residues. V lost 3 bases and J lost 1; bases outside the gene matches: 2. The CDR3 DNA sequence: TGTGCCAGCAGCTTCGGGGGGGAGTCCTACGAGCAGTACTTC. It specifies CASSFGGESYEQYF.

This clonotype was counted many times. This chain links TRBV20-1 with TRBJ1-3; 9 nucleotides align to TRBD1. Looked up from germline, CDR1 is DFQATT and CDR2 is SNEGSKA (reference sequence). J was trimmed by 0 bases and V by 5 bases; bases with no gene match: 5. This CDR3 has 15 amino acids. The CDR3 coding sequence is TGCAGTGCTGCCCGACAGGGGGGCTCTGGAAACACCATATATTTT. Translating it yields CSAARQGGSGNTIYF.

The rearrangement joins TRBV28 to TRBJ1-3; no clear D gene. The CDR3 loop spans 16 amino acids. Germline V gives CDR1 MDHEN, CDR2 SYDVKM. V lost 0 bases to trimming and J lost 0 bases, with 9 bases between them. CDR3 DNA sequence: TGTGCCAGCAGTTTATGGAGGGAATCCTCTGGAAACACCATATATTTT. Translation: CASSLWRESSGNTIYF. Combining the CDR3 with reference TRBV28 and TRBJ1-3 gives the whole variable domain DVKVTQSSRYLVKRTGEKVFLECVQDMDHENMFWYRQDPGLGLRLIYFSYDVKMKEKGDIPEGYSVSREKKERFSLILESASTNQTSMYLCASSLWRESSGNTIYFGEGSWLTVV.

There are a few counts of this clonotype. The gene calls are TRBV6-5 and TRBJ2-3; 7 bases agree with TRBD2. This CDR3 spans 17 amino acids. CDR1 is MNHEY and CDR2 is SVGAGI in the germline V gene. Losses at the gene ends were 2 bases for V and 2 bases for J; bases not matched to a gene: 10. CDR3: CASSYVFSGLNTDTQYF. The CDR3 DNA sequence: TGTGCCAGCAGTTACGTTTTTAGCGGGCTTAACACAGATACGCAGTATTTT.

This clonotype was observed a few times. The chain couples TRBV29-1 to TRBJ1-2; D is unresolved. The germline V and J ends were trimmed by 3 bases and 3 bases, with 11 bases remaining between them. This CDR3 region has 13 residues. CDR1 is SQVTM and CDR2 is ANQGSEA in the germline V gene. The CDR3 reads CSVEGIRDYGYTF. In DNA form, the CDR3 reads TGCAGCGTTGAGGGGATCAGAGACTATGGCTACACCTTC. Looking up the rest from reference TRBV29-1 and TRBJ1-2 gives the full variable domain: SAVISQKPSRDICQRGTSLTIQCQVDSQVTMMFWYRQQPGQSLTLIATANQGSEATYESGFVIDKFPISRPNLTFSTLTVSNMSPEDSSIYLCSVEGIRDYGYTFGSGTRLTVV.

V and J are TRBV10-3 and TRBJ1-1; TRBD1 matches 7 bases. J was trimmed by 8 bases and V by 0 bases; bases with no gene match: 18. In germline, CDR1 is ENHRY, CDR2 SYGVKD. The CDR3 contains 18 residues. CDR3 protein: CAISESQGGTSTGVEAFF. DNA for the CDR3: TGTGCCATCAGTGAGTCGCAAGGGGGCACGAGTACTGGAGTCGAAGCTTTCTTT.

This clonotype was observed a handful of times. The V and J genes are TRBV6-1 and TRBJ1-2; D is possibly TRBD1 (6 bases). The CDR3 is 14 residues long. The V gene lost 6 bases and the J gene lost 8 bases, with 19 bases spanning the gap. Germline CDR1 reads MNHNS; CDR2 reads SASEGT. The CDR3 DNA follows: TGTGCCAGCAGCGAGGGCGACAGGCTAACCGGCTACACCTTC. Translating gives CASSEGDRLTGYTF.

This clonotype was seen a few times. The rearrangement links TRBV20-1 to TRBJ1-4, with unresolved D. The length of the CDR3 is 13 residues. Trimming cost V 3 bases and J 0 bases, with 5 bases left between them. Looked up from germline, CDR1 is DFQATT and CDR2 is SNEGSKA (reference sequence). Written as DNA, the CDR3 is TGCAGTGCTAGCTCTTCAACTAATGAAAAACTGTTTTTT. Its translation: CSASSSTNEKLFF.